This T cell receptor (beta chain) was documented in a study of circulating and synovial CD4+ cells in juvenile arthritis. Study-wide results and limits: Traditional Vbeta family usage analysis missed the pathogenic-like versus bulk difference. These blood cells shared more CDR3 sequences with synovium than bulk blood. Some such blood samples were as oligoclonal as synovium. T cell genome counts differed by at least an order of magnitude between CPL and CD4 samples.

For this clone: Its specificity is not known.

Germline V CDR1 and CDR2: SGHRS, YFSETQ. The CDR3 is made up of 15 amino acids. The V end was cut by 3 bases, the J end by 1 base, with 10 bases between. TCRdb keeps only in-frame clones here, not all; method: immunoSEQ multiplex PCR. This table holds 25,000 to 35,000 clones, 90% to 95% found once. Sequencing input: CD4+ T cells from blood. The chain has TRBV5-1 and TRBJ2-2, with D maybe TRBD1 (5 bases). The receptor was derived from a human donor with juvenile idiopathic arthritis. CDR3 in amino acids: CASSSTGGNTGELFF. The CDR3 DNA reads TGCGCCAGCAGCTCCACAGGTGGGAACACCGGGGAGCTGTTTTTT.